The clone carrying this T cell receptor (beta chain) was counted a single time. The CDR3 is 14 amino acids. V lost 2 bases, J lost 6 bases, and 13 bases lay in between. The V gene's germline CDR1 is MDHEN and CDR2 SYDVKM. Authors' data handling: Quantification of nucleated cells was approximated via reference gene primer amplification. This table comes from immunoSEQ multiplex PCR, and its TCRdb copy is limited to in-frame clones, with some not included. For V, J and clone size, that table is used; D and trimming come from the DNA. This table holds some 170,000 clones, 90% to 95% found once. These data belong to a study of blood T cell repertoires in COVID-19. On the study more broadly: Samples representing acute and convalescent COVID-19 were sourced from the United States, Italy and Spain. Sample material is recorded as cDNA or gDNA derived from T cells, B-cell-depleted T cells, or PBMCs.

During active infection, Seattle patients enrolled and were then monitored through disease. Input material: peripheral blood. V gene TRBV28 combines with J gene TRBJ1-2; D is unresolved. The sequence derives from a woman in her sixties or seventies with COVID-19, enrolled during active disease. CDR3 coding DNA: TGTGCCAGCAGTTTAGGGTCGATCGGAGATGGCTACACCTTC. Protein product: CASSLGSIGDGYTF.